The clone carrying this TCR beta chain was detected only once. Survey-level TCR beta sequencing used the immunoSEQ assay. Profiled with immunoSEQ multiplex PCR; TCRdb holds only in-frame clones, not every one. The profile shows 60,000 to 85,000 clones, 90% to 95% of them singletons. Trimming cost V 7 bases and J 5 bases, with 11 bases left between them. Germline V gene data show CDR1 as SGHVS and CDR2 as FQNEAQ. This CDR3 is built from 12 residues. The sequenced sample was PBMCs. This chain connects TRBV7-8 to TRBJ1-1; D uncertain. This TCR derives from a man aged 40-49 years with rheumatoid arthritis. CDR3 sequence reads: CASKLPETEAFF. The DNA of the CDR3 is TGTGCCAGCAAACTTCCTGAAACTGAAGCTTTCTTT. The full variable domain, in which reference TRBV7-8 and TRBJ1-1 provide the parts outside the CDR3, is GAGVSQSPRYKVAKRGQDVALRCDPISGHVSLFWYQQALGQGPEFLTYFQNEAQLDKSGLPSDRFFAERPEGSVSTLKIQRTQQEDSAVYLCASKLPETEAFFGQGTRLTVV.